What follows is one TCR beta chain and its context. The record originates from a study of OX40 agonist ivuxolimab in advanced cancers. The repertoire was sequenced with immunoSEQ multiplex PCR; TCRdb's copy has only in-frame clones and lacks some. The profile covers roughly 30,000 clones, with 84% appearing a single time and roughly a sixth taken by the ten largest. The CDR3 has 13 residues. Germline-derived CDR1 and CDR2 are SGHTA and FQGNSA. Trimming shortened V by 5 bases and J by 6 bases, and 10 bases separated the two germline ends. The sequences come from CD4+ or CD8+ T cells sorted from blood, collected in a trial of the OX40 agonist ivuxolimab. The chain carries TRBV7-2 and TRBJ2-2; D not resolved. The source of this sequence is an adult with an advanced solid tumor such as melanoma, head and neck, liver or kidney cancer. CDR3 coding DNA: TGTGCCAGCAGCCCCCTGGGTCCCGGGGAGCTGTTTTTT. This codes for CASSPLGPGELFF. The full variable domain, rest sourced from reference TRBV7-2 and TRBJ2-2, is GAGVSQSPSNKVTEKGKDVELRCDPISGHTALYWYRQSLGQGLEFLIYFQGNSAPDKSGLPSDRFSAERTGGSVSTLTIQRTQQEDSAVYLCASSPLGPGELFFGEGSRLTVL.